Listed here are 31 T cell receptor beta chains from one sample, sequenced in a study of T-cell memory formation after mild COVID-19. TCRdb passed the 5' RACE reads through MiXCR, listing each CDR3 protein once. The sample has under 250,000 distinct CDR3 sequences; roughly 15% are singletons. The sequenced sample was PBMCs or a T cell subset sorted from them (not recorded which). The source of these receptors is an adult woman who had mild COVID-19 (a few samples of this study predate the infection). Cell type and time point are not known.

This clonotype turned up a few times. The V and J genes are TRBV29-1 and TRBJ1-2; D is unresolved. Germline assignment: CDR1 SQVTM and CDR2 ANQGSEA. The CDR3 is 12 residues long. Trimming took off 4 bases at V and 6 bases at J, with 12 bases between the two ends. The CDR3 is CSVALLENGYTF. The CDR3 DNA reads TGCAGCGTTGCATTACTGGAGAATGGCTACACCTTC.

The genes are TRBV7-8 and TRBJ1-3; perhaps TRBD1 as D (5 bases). In germline, CDR1 is SGHVS, CDR2 FQNEAQ. Trimming left V 5 bases short and J 0 bases short, with 20 bases between. This CDR3 has 18 residues. The CDR3 DNA reads as TGTGCCAGCAGCCCCCGTTATTCAGGGACCTCCTCTGGAAACACCATATATTTT. Its translation is CASSPRYSGTSSGNTIYF.

This clonotype was found many times. J is TRBJ2-1 and V is TRBV20-1, with 10 bases matching TRBD2. The CDR3 sequence is 17 residues long. V lost 3 bases to trimming and J lost 8 bases; unmatched junction nucleotides: 16. Germline values: CDR1 DFQATT, CDR2 SNEGSKA (reference sequence). As DNA, the CDR3 is TGCAGTGCTAGTCTCCTAGCGGGAGAAGCAGCGGCACATGAGCAGTTCTTC. Its translation is CSASLLAGEAAAHEQFF.

This clonotype was recorded a few times. The chain carries TRBV5-1 and TRBJ2-5; D is possibly TRBD1 (5 bases). Germline V CDR1 and CDR2: SGHRS, YFSETQ. This CDR3 has 13 residues. The V and J ends lost 4 bases and 4 bases respectively, with 11 bases between them. CDR3 in amino acids: CASSPGQIETQYF. The DNA for the CDR3 is TGCGCCAGCAGCCCCGGACAAATAGAGACCCAGTACTTC.

The chain uses TRBV12-3 or TRBV12-4 and TRBJ2-5; TRBD1 agrees at 9 bases. This CDR3 has 14 residues. V shed 8 bases and J 4 bases; nucleotides not matched to a gene: 8. In nucleotides, the CDR3 is TGTGCCAGCGCTTGGACAGGGGAGGGAGAGACCCAGTACTTC. Translated, it gives CASAWTGEGETQYF.

The V call is TRBV12-3 or TRBV12-4, the J call TRBJ2-5, with TRBD1 identical over 10 bases. The CDR3 is 15 residues long. V dropped 6 bases and J dropped 5; count of bases not matched to a gene: 9. The CDR3 DNA follows: TGTGCCAGCAGCCCTGTGACAGGGGGCGTGGAGACCCAGTACTTC. Amino acids: CASSPVTGGVETQYF.

This clonotype was found once. V is TRBV7-3 and J is TRBJ2-1, with TRBD1 matching over 9 bases. J lost 5 bases, V lost 5 bases, and 7 bases had no gene match. The CDR3 sequence is 15 residues long. Germline CDR1 reads SGHTA; CDR2 reads FQGTGA. In DNA form, the CDR3 reads TGTGCCAGCAGCACCGCCGGGACAGGGAACAATGAGCAGTTCTTC. As protein: CASSTAGTGNNEQFF.

Only a few counts were recorded for this clonotype. The gene calls are TRBV3-1 and TRBJ2-3; D unclear. Per germline, CDR1 LGHDT and CDR2 YNNKEL (reference sequence). Trimming left V 4 bases short and J 6 bases short, with 14 bases between. The CDR3 is made up of 14 amino acids. DNA of the CDR3: TGTGCCAGCAGCCCAACAAGATTAGCCGATACGCAGTATTTT. Translated, it gives CASSPTRLADTQYF.

This clonotype was counted only a few times. The chain carries TRBV4-2 and TRBJ2-6; tentatively, D is TRBD1 (6 bases). The CDR3 is 15 residues long. The V end was cut by 4 bases, the J end by 4 bases, with 11 bases between. Germline CDR1 and CDR2: LGHNA and YNFKEQ. The CDR3 sequence is CASSLIRGGANVLTF. The CDR3 DNA follows: TGTGCCAGCAGCCTAATCAGGGGAGGGGCCAACGTCCTGACTTTC.

This clonotype was seen only a few times. CDR3 protein: CASSAWSRTDTQYF. The CDR3 coding sequence is TGTGCCAGCAGCGCGTGGTCGAGAACAGATACGCAGTATTTT. V gene TRBV5-6 combines with J gene TRBJ2-3; D is unclear. The CDR3 runs to 14 residues. Germline V gives CDR1 SGHDT, CDR2 YYEEEE. With 4 bases removed from V and 3 bases from J, the gap between germline ends came to 12 bases.

The sample holds a few counts of this clonotype. The chain has TRBV29-1 and TRBJ1-1, with D tentatively TRBD1 (5 bases). Germline CDR1 SQVTM, CDR2 ANQGSEA. This CDR3 has 11 amino acids. The V end lost 5 bases, the J end lost 6 bases, and 10 bases lay between the germline ends. The CDR3 coding sequence is TGCAGCGTTTTAGGGGTGGCTGAAGCTTTCTTT. Translation: CSVLGVAEAFF.

This clonotype has only a few counts. This sequence joins TRBV6-6 and TRBJ2-5; 14 bases map to TRBD2. CDR3 size: 17 residues. The V gene end was trimmed by 5 bases and the J gene end by 2 bases; junction bases not matched to a gene: 7. The germline CDR1 and CDR2 sequences are MNHNY and SVGAGI (reference sequence). The CDR3 protein is CASSRGTSGGLQETQYF. As DNA, the CDR3 is TGTGCCAGCAGTCGCGGGACTAGCGGGGGCCTACAAGAGACCCAGTACTTC.

V is TRBV7-3 and J is TRBJ2-3; 8 nucleotides match TRBD2. CDR3 length: 14 residues. Germline lookup yields CDR1 SGHTA and CDR2 FQGTGA. V lost 5 bases and J lost 6; bases outside the gene matches: 7. The CDR3 DNA follows: TGTGCCAGCAGCCCGGGACTAGTGGTCGATACGCAGTATTTT. It encodes CASSPGLVVDTQYF.

This clonotype was detected a few times. This sequence joins TRBV15 and TRBJ2-1; no definite D call. In germline, CDR1 is LNHNV, CDR2 YYDKDF (reference sequence). Trimming stripped 0 bases from V and 12 bases from J, with 12 bases between. The CDR3 spans 13 residues. For the CDR3, the DNA is TGTGCCACCAGCAGAGATCAGGCAGTCTGGCAGTTCTTC. Translated, it gives CATSRDQAVWQFF.

The chain recombines TRBV24-1 with TRBJ2-3; 10 bases are shared with TRBD1. CDR1 is KGHDR and CDR2 is SFDVKD in the germline V gene. V dropped 9 bases and J dropped 8; count of bases not matched to a gene: 16. The length of the CDR3 is 16 residues. The CDR3 loop reads CATSDTGTGALRTQYF. The CDR3, as DNA: TGTGCCACCTCCGATACCGGGACAGGGGCTCTACGTACGCAGTATTTT.

This clonotype occurred a few times. The genes are TRBV3-1 and TRBJ2-7, with D uncertain. The germline CDR1 and CDR2 sequences are LGHDT and YNNKEL (reference sequence). Trimming took off 0 bases at V and 2 bases at J, with 8 bases between the two ends. The CDR3 has 14 residues. In DNA form, the CDR3 reads TGTGCCAGCAGCCAAGATTACCTACCCTACGAGCAGTACTTC. Amino acids: CASSQDYLPYEQYF.

The rearrangement links TRBV5-1 to TRBJ2-7, with D tentatively TRBD1 (5 bases). Germline V gives CDR1 SGHRS, CDR2 YFSETQ. The CDR3 spans 13 residues. Trimming removed 0 bases at V and 7 bases at J, with 11 bases between. CDR3 sequence reads: CASSLDRPREQYF. In nucleotides, the CDR3 is TGCGCCAGCAGCTTGGACAGGCCGCGGGAGCAGTACTTC.

V is TRBV5-4 and J is TRBJ2-1; 8 bases match TRBD2. The J call may be in error: the DNA end matches TRBJ2-5 better. The CDR3 is made up of 15 amino acids. The germline V gene has CDR1 SGHNT and CDR2 YYREEE (reference sequence). CDR3 residues: CASSQDLAGMETQYF. CDR3 bases: TGTGCCAGCAGCCAGGACTTAGCGGGAATGGAGACCCAGTACTTC.

The CDR3 DNA reads as TGCAGTGCTAGAGATACCCACAGGCGGGGGGGACGCACAGATACGCAGTATTTT. As protein: CSARDTHRRGGRTDTQYF. The chain employs TRBV20-1 and TRBJ2-3; 9 bases match TRBD2. CDR1 is DFQATT, CDR2 SNEGSKA, per germline (reference sequence). The CDR3 consists of 18 residues. Trimming cost V 0 bases and J 1 base; bases outside gene matches: 11.

V usage is TRBV7-9 and J usage is TRBJ1-1, with 10 bases matching TRBD1. CDR1 and CDR2 from the germline V gene are SEHNR and FQNEAQ (reference sequence). Trimming at V came to 1 base and at J to 1 base, leaving 6 bases not matched to a gene. The CDR3 extends over 17 amino acids. The CDR3 bases are TGTGCCAGCAGCTTAGTCTCCGGGGACAGGGGGAACACTGAAGCTTTCTTT. This sequence encodes CASSLVSGDRGNTEAFF.

This clonotype was counted a few times. The J gene is TRBJ2-5, the V gene TRBV12-3 or TRBV12-4; unclear D gene. The V and J ends lost 4 bases and 5 bases respectively, with 20 bases between them. The CDR3 is 16 amino acids. CDR3 bases: TGTGCCAGCAGTTCGTCAGCGAACAACCCGTCGGAGACCCAGTACTTC. Translation: CASSSSANNPSETQYF.

The table lists this clonotype with a few counts. V is TRBV5-1 and J is TRBJ2-7; TRBD1 is a possible D gene (7 bases). Germline V lookup: CDR1 SGHRS, CDR2 YFSETQ. V was pared by 4 bases and J by 6 bases, with 23 bases between. The CDR3 contains 16 residues. DNA for the CDR3: TGCGCCAGCAGCCCGATGGCGGCCGGGGGACAGCCCGAGCAGTACTTC. Amino acids: CASSPMAAGGQPEQYF. The full variable domain, in which reference TRBV5-1 and TRBJ2-7 provide the parts outside the CDR3, is KAGVTQTPRYLIKTRGQQVTLSCSPISGHRSVSWYQQTPGQGLQFLFEYFSETQRNKGNFPGRFSGRQFSNSRSEMNVSTLELGDSALYLCASSPMAAGGQPEQYFGPGTRLTVT.

This chain connects TRBV12-3 or TRBV12-4 to TRBJ1-5; 9 bases fit TRBD1. Losses at the gene ends were 10 bases for V and 5 bases for J; bases not matched to a gene: 9. The CDR3 is 14 amino acids. The CDR3 region has the DNA TGTGCCACCTCCGGGACAGGGCTCTATCAGCCCCAGCATTTT. Its protein product is CATSGTGLYQPQHF.

This chain joins TRBV4-2 and TRBJ1-1; D perhaps matches TRBD1 (6 bases). Germline V lookup: CDR1 LGHNA, CDR2 YNFKEQ. The CDR3 length is 17 residues. Trimming pared 4 bases from V and 0 bases from J, leaving 18 bases between. This CDR3 is CASSPSRGGRVNTEAFF. DNA of the CDR3: TGTGCCAGCAGCCCGTCCAGGGGAGGAAGGGTGAACACTGAAGCTTTCTTT.

This chain links TRBV6-5 with TRBJ1-1; D gene ambiguous. This CDR3 spans 8 amino acids. V gave up 11 bases and J gave up 10 bases, with 8 bases separating them. Germline values: CDR1 MNHEY, CDR2 SVGAGI. CDR3 DNA sequence: TGTGCCCGCGCGGGAGCTTTCTTT. This translates into CARAGAFF.

The V and J genes are TRBV19 and TRBJ1-1; 7 bases line up with TRBD1. This CDR3 region has 14 residues. J lost 1 base, V lost 6 bases, and 5 bases had no gene match. The germline gives CDR1 LNHDA, CDR2 SQIVND (reference sequence). The CDR3: CASRPGQENTEAFF. The CDR3 bases are TGTGCCAGTAGACCCGGACAGGAGAACACTGAAGCTTTCTTT. The variable domain in full, completed from reference TRBV19 and TRBJ1-1, reads DGGITQSPKYLFRKEGQNVTLSCEQNLNHDAMYWYRQDPGQGLRLIYYSQIVNDFQKGDIAEGYSVSREKKESFPLTVTSAQKNPTAFYLCASRPGQENTEAFFGQGTRLTVV.

This clonotype was seen more than once but under ten times. V is TRBV19 and J is TRBJ1-6; possibly TRBD1 for D (5 bases). Trimming shortened V by 4 bases and J by 10 bases, and 14 bases separated the two germline ends. The CDR3 length is 14 residues. Germline V lookup: CDR1 LNHDA, CDR2 SQIVND (reference sequence). The CDR3 DNA reads TGTGCCAGTAGTAGGGACGGCCTATGGTCACCCCTCCACTTT. Translating it yields CASSRDGLWSPLHF.

This chain uses TRBV29-1 with TRBJ1-1; 9 nucleotides line up with TRBD1. This CDR3 is built from 15 residues. Trimming cost V 7 bases and J 2 bases; bases outside gene matches: 11. Germline CDR1 and CDR2: SQVTM and ANQGSEA. The CDR3, as DNA: TGCAGCGGAAGGGTGGACAGGGGTACCAACACTGAAGCTTTCTTT. Amino acid sequence: CSGRVDRGTNTEAFF.

A few counts support this clonotype. V is TRBV4-1 and J is TRBJ2-3, with D possibly being TRBD2 (7 bases). Germline values: CDR1 MGHRA, CDR2 YSYEKL. The CDR3 loop spans 17 amino acids. Trimming took off 1 base at V and 4 bases at J, with 18 bases between the two ends. The CDR3 is CASSQAGGLIGADTQYF. The CDR3 DNA is TGCGCCAGCAGCCAAGCGGGGGGCCTTATCGGCGCAGATACGCAGTATTTT.

This chain connects TRBV5-1 to TRBJ1-4, with 7 bases matching TRBD1. Looked up from germline, CDR1 is SGHRS and CDR2 is YFSETQ. V shed 4 bases, J shed 0 bases, and the junction held 6 bases outside the gene matches. The CDR3 length is 16 residues. For the CDR3, the DNA is TGCGCCAGCAGCCTGGGGACAGATGCAACTAATGAAAAACTGTTTTTT. Translating gives CASSLGTDATNEKLFF.

This clonotype has only a few counts. This chain links TRBV6-1 with TRBJ1-3; TRBD1 matches at 7 bases. V dropped 6 bases and J dropped 4; count of bases not matched to a gene: 6. This CDR3 is 14 amino acids long. CDR1 and CDR2 from the germline V gene are MNHNS and SASEGT. For the CDR3, the DNA is TGTGCCAGCAGCCGGACAGGCCTAGGAAACACCATATATTTT. Amino acids: CASSRTGLGNTIYF.